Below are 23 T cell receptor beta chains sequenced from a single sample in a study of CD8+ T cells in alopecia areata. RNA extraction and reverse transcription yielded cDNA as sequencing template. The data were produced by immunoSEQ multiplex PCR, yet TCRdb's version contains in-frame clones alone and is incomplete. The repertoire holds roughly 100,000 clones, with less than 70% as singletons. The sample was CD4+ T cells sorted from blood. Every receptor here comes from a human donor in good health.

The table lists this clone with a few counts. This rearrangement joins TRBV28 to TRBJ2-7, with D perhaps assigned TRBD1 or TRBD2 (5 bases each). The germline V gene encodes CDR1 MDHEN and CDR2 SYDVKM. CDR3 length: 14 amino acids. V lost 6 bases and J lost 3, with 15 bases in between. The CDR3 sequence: CASSSSGPLYEQYF. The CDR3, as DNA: TGTGCCAGCAGCTCCTCGGGACCGCTCTACGAGCAGTACTTC.

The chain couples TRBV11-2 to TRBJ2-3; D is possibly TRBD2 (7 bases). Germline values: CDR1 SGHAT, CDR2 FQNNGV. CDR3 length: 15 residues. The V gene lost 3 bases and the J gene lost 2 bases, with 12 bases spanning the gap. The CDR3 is CASSFQGGATDTQYF. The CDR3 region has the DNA TGTGCCAGCAGCTTTCAAGGGGGGGCCACAGATACGCAGTATTTT. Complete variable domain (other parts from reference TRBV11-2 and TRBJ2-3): EAGVAQSPRYKIIEKRQSVAFWCNPISGHATLYWYQQILGQGPKLLIQFQNNGVVDDSQLPKDRFSAERLKGVDSTLKIQPAKLEDSAVYLCASSFQGGATDTQYFGPGTRLTVL.

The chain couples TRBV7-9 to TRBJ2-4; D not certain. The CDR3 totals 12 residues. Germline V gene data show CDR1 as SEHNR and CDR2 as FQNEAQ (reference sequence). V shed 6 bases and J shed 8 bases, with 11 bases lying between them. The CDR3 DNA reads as TGTGCCAGCAGTCGGGTCGTCGACATTCAGTACTTC. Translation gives CASSRVVDIQYF.

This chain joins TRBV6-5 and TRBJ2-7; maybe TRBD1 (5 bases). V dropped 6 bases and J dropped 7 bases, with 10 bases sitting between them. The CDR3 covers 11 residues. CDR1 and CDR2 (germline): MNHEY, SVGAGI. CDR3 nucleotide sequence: TGTGCCAGCAGGGCAGGGTCTGAGCAGTACTTC. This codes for CASRAGSEQYF.

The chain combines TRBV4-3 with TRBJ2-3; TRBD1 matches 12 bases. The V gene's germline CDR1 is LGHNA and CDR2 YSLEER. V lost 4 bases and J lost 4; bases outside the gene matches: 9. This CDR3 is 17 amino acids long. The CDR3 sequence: CASSPQPGQGAPDTQYF. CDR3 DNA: TGCGCCAGCAGCCCCCAGCCGGGACAGGGGGCCCCAGATACGCAGTATTTT.

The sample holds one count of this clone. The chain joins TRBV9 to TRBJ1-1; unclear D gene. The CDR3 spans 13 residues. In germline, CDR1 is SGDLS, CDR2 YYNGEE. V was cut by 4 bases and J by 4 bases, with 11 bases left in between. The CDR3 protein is CASSPSPRTEAFF. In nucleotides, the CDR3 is TGTGCCAGCAGCCCTAGCCCCCGCACTGAAGCTTTCTTT.

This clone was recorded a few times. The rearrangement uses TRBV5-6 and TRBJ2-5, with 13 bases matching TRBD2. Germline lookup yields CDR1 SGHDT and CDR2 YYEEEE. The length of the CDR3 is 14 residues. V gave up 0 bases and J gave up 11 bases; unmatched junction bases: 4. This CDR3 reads CASSLGLAGGRQYF. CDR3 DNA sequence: TGTGCCAGCAGCTTGGGACTAGCGGGGGGACGGCAGTACTTC.

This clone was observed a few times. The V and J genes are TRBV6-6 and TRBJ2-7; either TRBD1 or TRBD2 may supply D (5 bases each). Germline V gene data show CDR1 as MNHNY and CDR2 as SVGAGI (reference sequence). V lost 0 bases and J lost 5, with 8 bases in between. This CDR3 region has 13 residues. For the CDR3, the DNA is TGTGCCAGCAGTTACTCGATGGGGGACGAGCAGTACTTC. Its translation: CASSYSMGDEQYF.

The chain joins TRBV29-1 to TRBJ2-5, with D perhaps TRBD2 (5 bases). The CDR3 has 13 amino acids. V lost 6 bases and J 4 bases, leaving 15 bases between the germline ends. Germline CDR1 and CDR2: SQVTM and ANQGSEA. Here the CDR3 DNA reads TGCAGCGTCCCTTACAGCGGTGGAGAGACCCAGTACTTC. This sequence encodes CSVPYSGGETQYF.

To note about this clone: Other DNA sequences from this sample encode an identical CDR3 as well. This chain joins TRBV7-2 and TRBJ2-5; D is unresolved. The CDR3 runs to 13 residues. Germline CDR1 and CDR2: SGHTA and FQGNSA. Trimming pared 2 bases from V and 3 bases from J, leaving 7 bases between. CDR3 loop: CASSLLGEETQYF. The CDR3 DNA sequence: TGTGCCAGCAGCTTACTGGGCGAAGAGACCCAGTACTTC.

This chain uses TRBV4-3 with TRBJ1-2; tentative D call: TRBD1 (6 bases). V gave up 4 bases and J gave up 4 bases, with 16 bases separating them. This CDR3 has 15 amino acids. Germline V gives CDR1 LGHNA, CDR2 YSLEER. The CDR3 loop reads CASSLANGGPYGYTF. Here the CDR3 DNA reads TGCGCCAGCAGCCTCGCCAATGGGGGGCCCTATGGCTACACCTTC.

This CDR3 is CASSTQETQYF. The CDR3 region has the DNA TGTGCCAGCAGTACCCAAGAGACCCAGTACTTC. The chain has TRBV28 and TRBJ2-5; D uncertain. CDR1 and CDR2 from the germline V gene are MDHEN and SYDVKM. This CDR3 region has 11 residues. V lost 5 bases, J lost 1 base, and 2 bases lay in between.

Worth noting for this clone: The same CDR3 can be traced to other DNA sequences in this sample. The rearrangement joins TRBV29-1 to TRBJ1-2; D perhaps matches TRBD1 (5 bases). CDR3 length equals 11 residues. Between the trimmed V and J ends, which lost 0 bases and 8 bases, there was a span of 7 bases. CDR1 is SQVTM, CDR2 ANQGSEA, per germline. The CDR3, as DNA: TGCAGCGTTGAAGAGGGACGGGGCTACACCTTC. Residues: CSVEEGRGYTF.

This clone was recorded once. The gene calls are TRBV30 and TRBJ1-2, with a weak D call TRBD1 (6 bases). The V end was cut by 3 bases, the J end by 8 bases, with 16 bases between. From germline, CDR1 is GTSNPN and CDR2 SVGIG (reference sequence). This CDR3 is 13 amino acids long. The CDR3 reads CAWSPRGRRGYTF. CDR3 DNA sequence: TGTGCCTGGAGCCCCCGGGGGCGGCGGGGCTACACCTTC.

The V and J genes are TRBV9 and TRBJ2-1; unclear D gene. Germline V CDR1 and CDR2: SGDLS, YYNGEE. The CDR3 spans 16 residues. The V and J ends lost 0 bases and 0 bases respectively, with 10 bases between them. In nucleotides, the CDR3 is TGTGCCAGCAGCGTAGAAGGTCCCAGCTCCTACAATGAGCAGTTCTTC. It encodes CASSVEGPSSYNEQFF.

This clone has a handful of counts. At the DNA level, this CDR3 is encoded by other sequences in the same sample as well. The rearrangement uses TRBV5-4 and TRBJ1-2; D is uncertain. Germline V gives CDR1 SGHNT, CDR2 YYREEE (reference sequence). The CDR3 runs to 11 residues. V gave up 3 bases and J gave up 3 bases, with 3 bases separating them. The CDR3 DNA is TGTGCCAGCAGCTCGGACTATGGCTACACCTTC. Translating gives CASSSDYGYTF.

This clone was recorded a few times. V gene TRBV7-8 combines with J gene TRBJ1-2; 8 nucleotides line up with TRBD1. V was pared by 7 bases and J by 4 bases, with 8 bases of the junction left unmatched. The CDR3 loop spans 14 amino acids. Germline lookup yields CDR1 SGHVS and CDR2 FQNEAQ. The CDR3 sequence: CASTGQGSLYGYTF. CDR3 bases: TGTGCCAGCACAGGACAGGGCTCCCTCTATGGCTACACCTTC.

The CDR3 sequence: CASSNLVVEQFF. In nucleotides, the CDR3 is TGTGCCAGCAGTAATCTAGTAGTTGAGCAGTTCTTC. The J gene is TRBJ2-1, the V gene TRBV27; D not certain. Germline values: CDR1 MNHEY, CDR2 SMNVEV (reference sequence). There are 12 residues in the CDR3. Trimming cost V 5 bases and J 9 bases, with 11 bases left between them.

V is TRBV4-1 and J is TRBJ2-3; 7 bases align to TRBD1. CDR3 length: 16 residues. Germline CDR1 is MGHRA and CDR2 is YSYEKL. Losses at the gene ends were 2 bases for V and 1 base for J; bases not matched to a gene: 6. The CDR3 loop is CASSQRQGLRTDTQYF. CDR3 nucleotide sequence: TGCGCCAGCAGCCAACGACAGGGATTACGCACAGATACGCAGTATTTT.

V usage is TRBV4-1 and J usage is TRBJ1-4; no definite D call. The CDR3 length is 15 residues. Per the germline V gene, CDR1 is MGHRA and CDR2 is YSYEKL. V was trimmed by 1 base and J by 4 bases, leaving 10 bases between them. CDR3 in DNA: TGCGCCAGCAGCCAAGGAAAAGACCATAATGAAAAACTGTTTTTT. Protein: CASSQGKDHNEKLFF.

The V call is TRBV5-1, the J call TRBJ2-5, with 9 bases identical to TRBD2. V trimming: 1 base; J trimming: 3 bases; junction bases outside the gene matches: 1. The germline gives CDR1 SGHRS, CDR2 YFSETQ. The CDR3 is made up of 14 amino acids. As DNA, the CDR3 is TGCGCCAGCAGCTTGCCTAGCGGGGAAGAGACCCAGTACTTC. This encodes CASSLPSGEETQYF.

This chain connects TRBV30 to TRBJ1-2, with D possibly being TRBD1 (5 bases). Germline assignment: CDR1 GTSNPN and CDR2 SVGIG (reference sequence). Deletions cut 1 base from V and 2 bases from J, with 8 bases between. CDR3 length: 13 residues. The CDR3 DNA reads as TGTGCCTGGAGTGGCAACAGGAACTATGGCTACACCTTC. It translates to CAWSGNRNYGYTF.

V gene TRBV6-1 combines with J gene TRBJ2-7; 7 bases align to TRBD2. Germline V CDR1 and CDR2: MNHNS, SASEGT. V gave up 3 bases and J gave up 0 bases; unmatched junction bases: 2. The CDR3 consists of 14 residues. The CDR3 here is CASSDGGSSYEQYF. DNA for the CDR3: TGTGCCAGCAGTGATGGCGGGAGCTCCTACGAGCAGTACTTC.